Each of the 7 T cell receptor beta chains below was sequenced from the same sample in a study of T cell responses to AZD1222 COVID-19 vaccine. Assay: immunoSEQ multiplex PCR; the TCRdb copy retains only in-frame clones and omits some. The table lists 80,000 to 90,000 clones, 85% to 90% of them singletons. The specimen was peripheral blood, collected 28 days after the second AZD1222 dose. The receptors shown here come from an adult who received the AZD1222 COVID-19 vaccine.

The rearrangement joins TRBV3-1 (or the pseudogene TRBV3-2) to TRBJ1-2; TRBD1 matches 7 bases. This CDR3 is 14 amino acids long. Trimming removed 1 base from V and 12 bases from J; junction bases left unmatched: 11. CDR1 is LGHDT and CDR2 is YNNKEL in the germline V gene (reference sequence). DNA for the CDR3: TGTGCCAGCAGCCAAGTGGGGGCAGGGGGTATTCACACCTTC. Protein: CASSQVGAGGIHTF.

CDR3 region: CAWSPRTGHTEAFF. Written as DNA, the CDR3 is TGTGCCTGGAGTCCAAGGACGGGGCACACTGAAGCTTTCTTT. This rearrangement joins TRBV30 to TRBJ1-1; D perhaps matches TRBD1 (5 bases). The V gene lost 2 bases and the J gene lost 3 bases, with 13 bases spanning the gap. Germline CDR1 reads GTSNPN; CDR2 reads SVGIG (reference sequence). The CDR3 spans 14 residues.

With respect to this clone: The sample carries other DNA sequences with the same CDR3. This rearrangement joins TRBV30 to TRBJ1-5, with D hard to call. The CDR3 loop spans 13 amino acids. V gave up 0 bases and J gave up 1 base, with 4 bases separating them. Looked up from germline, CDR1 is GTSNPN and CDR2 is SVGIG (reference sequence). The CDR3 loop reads CAWSVFSNQPQHF. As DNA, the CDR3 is TGTGCCTGGAGTGTATTCAGCAATCAGCCCCAGCATTTT. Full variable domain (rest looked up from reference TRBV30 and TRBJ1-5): SQTIHQWPATLVQPVGSPLSLECTVEGTSNPNLYWYRQAAGRGLQLLFYSVGIGQISSEVPQNLSASRPQDRQFILSSKKLLLSDSGFYLCAWSVFSNQPQHFGDGTRLSIL.

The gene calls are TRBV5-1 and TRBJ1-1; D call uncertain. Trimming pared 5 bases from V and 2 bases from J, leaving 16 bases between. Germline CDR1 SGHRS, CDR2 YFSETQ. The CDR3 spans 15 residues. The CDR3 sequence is CASSSIPGGNTEAFF. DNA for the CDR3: TGCGCCAGCAGTTCAATCCCAGGAGGCAACACTGAAGCTTTCTTT.

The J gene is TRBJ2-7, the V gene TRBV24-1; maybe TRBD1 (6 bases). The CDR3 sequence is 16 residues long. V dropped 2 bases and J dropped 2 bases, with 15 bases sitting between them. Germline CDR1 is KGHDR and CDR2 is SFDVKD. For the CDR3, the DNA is TGTGCCACCAGTGATTGGGCCCAGGGGCTGACCTACGAGCAGTACTTC. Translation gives CATSDWAQGLTYEQYF.

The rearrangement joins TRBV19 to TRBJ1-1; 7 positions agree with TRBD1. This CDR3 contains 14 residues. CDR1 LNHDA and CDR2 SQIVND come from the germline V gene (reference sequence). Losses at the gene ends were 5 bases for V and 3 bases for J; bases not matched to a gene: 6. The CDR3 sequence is CASSSQGSHTEAFF. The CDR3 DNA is TGTGCCAGTAGTTCACAGGGGAGCCACACTGAAGCTTTCTTT.

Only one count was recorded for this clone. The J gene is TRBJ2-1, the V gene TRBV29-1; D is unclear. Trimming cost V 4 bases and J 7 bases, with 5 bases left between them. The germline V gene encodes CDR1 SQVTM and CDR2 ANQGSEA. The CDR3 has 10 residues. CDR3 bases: TGCAGCGTTGGAAATAATGAGCAGTTCTTC. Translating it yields CSVGNNEQFF.